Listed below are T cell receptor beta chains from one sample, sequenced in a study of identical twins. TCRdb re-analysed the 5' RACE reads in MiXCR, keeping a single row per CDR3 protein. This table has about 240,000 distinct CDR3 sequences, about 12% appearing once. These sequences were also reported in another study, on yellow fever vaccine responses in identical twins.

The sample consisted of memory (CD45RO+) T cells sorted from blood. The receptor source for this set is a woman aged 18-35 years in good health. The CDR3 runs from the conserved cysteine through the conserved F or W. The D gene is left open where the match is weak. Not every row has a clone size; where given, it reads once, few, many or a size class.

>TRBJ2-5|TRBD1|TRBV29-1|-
CSVHPHRDRETQYF
TGCAGCGTACATCCCCACCGGGACAGAGAGACCCAGTACTTC
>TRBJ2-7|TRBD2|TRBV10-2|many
CASSLAVHYEQYF
TGCGCCAGCAGTCTAGCGGTTCACTACGAGCAGTACTTC
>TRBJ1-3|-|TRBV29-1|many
CSVGIVDSGNTIYF
TGCAGCGTTGGAATCGTGGACTCTGGAAACACCATATATTTT
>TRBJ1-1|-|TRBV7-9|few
CASSLSNTEAFF
TGTGCCAGCAGCTTAAGTAACACTGAAGCTTTCTTT
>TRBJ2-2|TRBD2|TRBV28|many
CASRAGSTGELFF
TGTGCCAGCAGAGCGGGGAGCACCGGGGAGCTGTTTTTT
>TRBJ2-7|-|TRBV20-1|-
CSAIHHMVDSYEQYF
TGCAGTGCTATTCACCATATGGTGGACTCCTACGAGCAGTACTTC
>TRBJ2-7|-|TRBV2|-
CASIGQAPAQSSYEQYF
TGTGCCAGCATAGGCCAAGCTCCGGCCCAGAGCTCCTACGAGCAGTACTTC
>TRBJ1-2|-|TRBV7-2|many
CASSLGVRYIYGYTF
TGTGCCAGCAGCTTAGGTGTCAGATATATCTATGGCTACACCTTC
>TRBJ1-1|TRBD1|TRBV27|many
CASIPRGTTDTEAFF
TGTGCCAGTATCCCCAGGGGGACAACGGACACTGAAGCTTTCTTT
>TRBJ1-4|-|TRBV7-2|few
CASSPQGFSEKLFF
TGTGCCAGCAGCCCTCAGGGGTTTAGTGAAAAACTGTTTTTT
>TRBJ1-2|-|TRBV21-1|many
CASSDARGGQGFCGLYGYTF
TGTGCCAGCAGCGACGCTAGGGGGGGACAGGGATTTTGTGGGCTCTATGGCTACACCTTC
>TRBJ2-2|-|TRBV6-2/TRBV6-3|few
CASSWENTGELFF
TGTGCCAGCAGTTGGGAAAACACCGGGGAGCTGTTTTTT
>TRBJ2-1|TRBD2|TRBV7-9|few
CASRWGGGNNEQFF
TGTGCCAGCAGATGGGGGGGGGGTAACAATGAGCAGTTCTTC
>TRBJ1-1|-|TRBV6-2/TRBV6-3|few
CANSYRDNTEAFF
TGTGCCAACAGTTACCGGGACAACACTGAAGCTTTCTTT
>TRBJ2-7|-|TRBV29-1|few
CSVGDDSYEQYF
TGCAGCGTTGGCGACGATAGCTACGAGCAGTACTTC
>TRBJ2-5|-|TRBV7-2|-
CASTLKWSETQYF
TGTGCCAGCACGCTTAAATGGTCGGAGACCCAGTACTTC
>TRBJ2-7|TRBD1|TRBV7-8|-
CASSLGGGDRSYEQYF
TGTGCCAGCAGCTTAGGGGGCGGGGACAGGTCCTACGAGCAGTACTTC
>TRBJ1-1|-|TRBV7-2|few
CASSLSWTPNTEAFF
TGTGCCAGCAGCTTAAGTTGGACCCCGAACACTGAAGCTTTCTTT
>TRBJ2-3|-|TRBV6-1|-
CASSRDWRADTQYF
TGTGCCAGCAGCCGGGACTGGCGCGCAGATACGCAGTATTTT
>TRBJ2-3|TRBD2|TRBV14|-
CASSSRTSGRGDTQYF
TGTGCCAGCAGCTCCCGAACTAGCGGGAGAGGGGATACGCAGTATTTT
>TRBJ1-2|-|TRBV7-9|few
CASTRGGSYGYTF
TGTGCCAGCACAAGGGGGGGGAGCTATGGCTACACCTTC
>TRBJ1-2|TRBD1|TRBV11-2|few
CASSLEGRSDRGYGYTF
TGTGCCAGCAGCTTAGAAGGTCGGAGCGACAGGGGCTATGGCTACACCTTC
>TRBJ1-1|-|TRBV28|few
CASSPPLWGEAFF
TGTGCCAGCAGCCCCCCACTATGGGGTGAAGCTTTCTTT
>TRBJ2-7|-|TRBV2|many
CASRVRDARSYEQYF
TGTGCCAGCAGGGTCCGGGACGCCAGGTCCTACGAGCAGTACTTC
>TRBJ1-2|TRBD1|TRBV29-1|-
CSVDRGKNYGYTF
TGCAGCGTAGACAGGGGAAAGAACTATGGCTACACCTTC
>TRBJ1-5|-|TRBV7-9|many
CASSLVGNQPQHF
TGTGCCAGCAGCTTGGTCGGCAATCAGCCCCAGCATTTT
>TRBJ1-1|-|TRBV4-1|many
CASSQLQNTEAFF
TGCGCCAGCAGCCAACTACAGAACACTGAAGCTTTCTTT
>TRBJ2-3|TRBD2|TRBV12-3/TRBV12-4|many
CASSFRPSGRDTQYF
TGTGCCAGCAGTTTCCGTCCTAGCGGGAGGGATACGCAGTATTTT
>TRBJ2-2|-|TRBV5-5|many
CASSLRMGAVGTGELFF
TGTGCCAGCAGCTTGCGGATGGGGGCAGTTGGCACCGGGGAGCTGTTTTTT
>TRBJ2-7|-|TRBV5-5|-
CASRSGQAMGEQYF
TGTGCCAGCAGATCGGGGCAGGCAATGGGAGAGCAGTACTTC
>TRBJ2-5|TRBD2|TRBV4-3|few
CASSQDWTSGRAGETQYF
TGCGCCAGCAGCCAAGATTGGACTAGCGGGAGGGCCGGCGAGACCCAGTACTTC
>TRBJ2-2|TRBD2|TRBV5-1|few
CASSPRTSGSPGELFF
TGCGCCAGCAGCCCCCGGACTAGCGGGAGTCCCGGGGAGCTGTTTTTT
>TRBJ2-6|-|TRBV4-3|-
CASSTESGSSSGANVLTF
TGCGCCAGCAGCACCGAGAGCGGGTCGAGCTCTGGGGCCAACGTCCTGACTTTC
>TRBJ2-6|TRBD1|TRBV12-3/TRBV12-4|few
CASRPTGTGANVLTF
TGTGCCAGCAGGCCGACAGGGACTGGGGCCAACGTCCTGACTTTC
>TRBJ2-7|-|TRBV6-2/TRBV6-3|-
CASRGSGGGRSEQYF
TGTGCCAGCAGAGGGAGTGGCGGAGGCCGTTCCGAGCAGTACTTC
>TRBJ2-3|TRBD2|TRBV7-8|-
CASSLARLAGPFPPDTQYF
TGTGCCAGCAGCTTAGCGCGGCTAGCGGGGCCATTTCCTCCAGATACGCAGTATTTT
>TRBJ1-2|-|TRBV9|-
CASSVVGGAPAPYTF
TGTGCCAGCAGCGTAGTGGGTGGGGCCCCCGCGCCCTACACCTTC
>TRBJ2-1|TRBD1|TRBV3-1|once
CASSYTGGFQDEQFF
TGTGCCAGCAGCTATACAGGGGGTTTTCAAGATGAGCAGTTCTTC
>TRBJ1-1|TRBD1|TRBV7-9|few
CASSAGQGYAEAFF
TGTGCCAGCAGCGCCGGACAGGGGTACGCTGAAGCTTTCTTT
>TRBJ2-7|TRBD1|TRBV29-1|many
CSAYVWDRTIEQYF
TGCAGCGCCTATGTTTGGGACAGGACGATCGAGCAGTACTTC
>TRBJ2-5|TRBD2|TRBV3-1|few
CASSRLAVGETQYF
TGTGCCAGCAGTAGACTAGCGGTCGGAGAGACCCAGTACTTC
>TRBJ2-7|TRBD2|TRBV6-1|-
CASSQIAGASYEQYF
TGTGCCAGCAGTCAGATAGCGGGGGCCTCCTACGAGCAGTACTTC
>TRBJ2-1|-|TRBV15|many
CATSRDSLADEQFF
TGTGCCACCAGCAGAGATAGTCTTGCAGATGAGCAGTTCTTC
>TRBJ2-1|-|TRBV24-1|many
CATSDFRRIGADEQFF
TGTGCCACCAGTGATTTTAGACGGATCGGCGCGGATGAGCAGTTCTTC
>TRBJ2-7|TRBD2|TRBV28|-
CASSPLQTVGGWEQYF
TGTGCCAGCAGCCCTCTACAGACAGTGGGGGGGTGGGAGCAGTACTTC
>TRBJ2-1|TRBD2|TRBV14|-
CASSQDVGLAAYNEQFF
TGTGCCAGCAGCCAAGACGTAGGGCTAGCGGCCTACAATGAGCAGTTCTTC
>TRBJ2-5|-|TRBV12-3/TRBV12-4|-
CASSLVGSGTQYF
TGTGCCAGCAGTTTAGTGGGCTCAGGGACCCAGTACTTC
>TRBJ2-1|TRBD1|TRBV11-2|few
CASSSAGTDRVRGSYNEQFF
TGTGCCAGCAGCTCCGCAGGGACAGATCGGGTCCGTGGCTCCTACAATGAGCAGTTCTTC
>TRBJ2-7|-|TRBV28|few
CASSSLSGTYEQYF
TGTGCCAGCAGTTCTCTTAGCGGAACCTACGAGCAGTACTTC
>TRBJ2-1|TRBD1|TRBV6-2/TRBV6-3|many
CASSYSTGPKQFF
TGTGCCAGCAGTTACTCGACAGGGCCAAAGCAGTTCTTC
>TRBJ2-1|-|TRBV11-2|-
CASSLVAELRSYNEQFF
TGTGCCAGCAGCTTAGTTGCAGAGTTAAGGTCCTACAATGAGCAGTTCTTC
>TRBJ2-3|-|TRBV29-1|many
CSVDQGTDTQYF
TGCAGCGTTGATCAGGGAACAGATACGCAGTATTTT
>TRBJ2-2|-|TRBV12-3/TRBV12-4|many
CASSLQRSTGELFF
TGTGCCAGCAGTTTACAGCGCAGCACCGGGGAGCTGTTTTTT
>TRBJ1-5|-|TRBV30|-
CAWKGQNPNQPQHF
TGTGCCTGGAAAGGCCAAAACCCCAATCAGCCCCAGCATTTT
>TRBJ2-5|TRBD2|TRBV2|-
CASSVGTSGQETQYF
TGTGCCAGCAGTGTGGGGACTAGCGGCCAAGAGACCCAGTACTTC